The entry below gives a single T cell receptor (beta chain) sequence along with its context. Its antigen is currently unknown. These data are taken from a study of T cells in women clearing cervical HPV infection. Study information: Blood came at first lesion visit for cases, post-clearance for controls. Case blood was drawn a median approximately 160 days after lesion detection. Study conclusions and caveats: A classifier using richness and V gene abundances reached an AUC of about 0.83. Unknown T-cell numbers per sample may underlie the richness differences.

Libraries were prepared by immunoSEQ multiplex PCR; TCRdb keeps only in-frame clonotypes and omits some of them. This table lists some 41,000 clones. This sequence originates from a woman between 18 and 75 years old with a cervical HPV16 infection that either progressed to CIN3+ or cleared (not recorded which). The sequenced sample was blood buffy coat.

The CDR3: CASSVAESSDYTF. Incomplete CDR3 DNA: TGTGCCAGCAGCGTAGCGGAGAGCAGTGAC. This chain connects TRBV6-2 or TRBV6-3 to TRBJ1-2, with D hard to call. The CDR3 is cut off 3 residues early in the read; its end comes from the germline J gene. This CDR3 comprises 13 residues. Germline CDR1 reads MNHEY; CDR2 reads SVGEGT.